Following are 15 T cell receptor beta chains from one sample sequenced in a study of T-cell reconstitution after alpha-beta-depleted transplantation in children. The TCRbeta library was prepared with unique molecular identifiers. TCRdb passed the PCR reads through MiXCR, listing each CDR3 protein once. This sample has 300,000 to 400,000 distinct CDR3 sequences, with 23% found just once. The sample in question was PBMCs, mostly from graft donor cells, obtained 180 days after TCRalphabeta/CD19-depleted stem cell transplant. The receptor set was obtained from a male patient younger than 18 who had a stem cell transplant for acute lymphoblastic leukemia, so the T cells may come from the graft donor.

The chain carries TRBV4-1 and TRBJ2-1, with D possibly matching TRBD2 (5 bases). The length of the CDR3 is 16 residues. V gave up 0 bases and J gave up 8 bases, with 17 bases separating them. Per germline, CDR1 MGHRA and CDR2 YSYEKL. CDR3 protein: CASSQEGRRIGHEQFF. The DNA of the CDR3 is TGCGCCAGCAGCCAAGAAGGGAGAAGAATCGGACATGAGCAGTTCTTC.

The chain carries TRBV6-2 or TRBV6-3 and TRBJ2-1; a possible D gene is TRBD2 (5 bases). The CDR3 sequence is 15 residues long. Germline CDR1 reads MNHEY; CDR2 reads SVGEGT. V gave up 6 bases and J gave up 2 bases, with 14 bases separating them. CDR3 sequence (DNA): TGTGCCAGCAGGACGGAGCGGCTCCCCTACAATGAGCAGTTCTTC. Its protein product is CASRTERLPYNEQFF.

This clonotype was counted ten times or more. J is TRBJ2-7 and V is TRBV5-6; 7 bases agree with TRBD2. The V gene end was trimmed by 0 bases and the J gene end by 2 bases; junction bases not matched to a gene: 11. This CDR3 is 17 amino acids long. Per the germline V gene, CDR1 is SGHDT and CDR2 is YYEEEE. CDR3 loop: CASSLVGLAEGPYEQYF. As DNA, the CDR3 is TGTGCCAGCAGCTTGGTCGGGCTAGCGGAGGGCCCCTACGAGCAGTACTTC.

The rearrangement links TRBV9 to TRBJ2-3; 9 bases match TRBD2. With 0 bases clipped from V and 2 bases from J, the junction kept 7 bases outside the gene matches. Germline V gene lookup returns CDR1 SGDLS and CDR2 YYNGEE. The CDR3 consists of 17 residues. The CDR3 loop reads CASSVATVAGVTDTQYF. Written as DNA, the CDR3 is TGTGCCAGCAGCGTAGCCACCGTAGCGGGAGTCACAGATACGCAGTATTTT.

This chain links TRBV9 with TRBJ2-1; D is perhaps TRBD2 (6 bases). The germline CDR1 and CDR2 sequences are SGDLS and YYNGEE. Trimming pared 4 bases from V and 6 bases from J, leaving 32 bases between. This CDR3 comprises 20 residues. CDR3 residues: CASSPPERVWSGFTGNEQFF. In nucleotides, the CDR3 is TGTGCCAGCAGCCCTCCAGAGCGGGTGTGGAGTGGTTTCACTGGCAATGAGCAGTTCTTC.

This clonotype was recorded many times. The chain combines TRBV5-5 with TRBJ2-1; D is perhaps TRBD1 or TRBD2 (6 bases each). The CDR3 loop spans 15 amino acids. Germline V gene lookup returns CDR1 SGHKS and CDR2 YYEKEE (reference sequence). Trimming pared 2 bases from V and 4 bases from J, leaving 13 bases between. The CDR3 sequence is CASSLSRGGYNEQFF. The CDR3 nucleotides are TGTGCCAGCAGCTTATCCAGGGGAGGTTACAATGAGCAGTTCTTC.

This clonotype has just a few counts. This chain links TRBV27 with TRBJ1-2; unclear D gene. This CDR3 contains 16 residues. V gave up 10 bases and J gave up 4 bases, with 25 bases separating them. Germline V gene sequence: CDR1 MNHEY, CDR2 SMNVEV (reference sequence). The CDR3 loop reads CATSSLRRTYGYGYTF. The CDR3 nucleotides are TGTGCCACCTCGTCGCTCAGACGGACCTACGGCTATGGCTACACCTTC.

The chain's CDR3 is CASSFPGGYEQYF. CDR3 nucleotides: TGCGCCAGCAGCTTCCCCGGGGGCTACGAGCAGTACTTC. The chain combines TRBV5-1 with TRBJ2-7, with D possibly TRBD2 on 6 matching bases. CDR3 length: 13 residues. Deletions cut 2 bases from V and 3 bases from J, with 9 bases between. Germline CDR1 is SGHRS and CDR2 is YFSETQ.

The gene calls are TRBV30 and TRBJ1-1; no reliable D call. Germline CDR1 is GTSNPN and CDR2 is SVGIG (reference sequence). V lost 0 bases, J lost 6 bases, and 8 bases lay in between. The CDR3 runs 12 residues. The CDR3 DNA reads TGTGCCTGGAGTGTAACGAGGGCTGAAGCTTTCTTT. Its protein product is CAWSVTRAEAFF.

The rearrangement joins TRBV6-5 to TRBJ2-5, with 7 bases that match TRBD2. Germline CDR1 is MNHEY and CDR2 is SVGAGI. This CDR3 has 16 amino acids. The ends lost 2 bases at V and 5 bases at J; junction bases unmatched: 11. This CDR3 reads CASSYVGGSGGETQYF. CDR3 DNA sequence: TGTGCCAGCAGTTACGTTGGCGGGAGCGGCGGGGAGACCCAGTACTTC.

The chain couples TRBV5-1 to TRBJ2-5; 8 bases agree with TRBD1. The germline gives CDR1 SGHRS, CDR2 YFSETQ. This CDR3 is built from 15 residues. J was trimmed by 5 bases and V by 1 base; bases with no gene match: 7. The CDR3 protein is CASSLNQGARETQYF. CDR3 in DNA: TGCGCCAGCAGCTTGAATCAGGGGGCGCGGGAGACCCAGTACTTC.

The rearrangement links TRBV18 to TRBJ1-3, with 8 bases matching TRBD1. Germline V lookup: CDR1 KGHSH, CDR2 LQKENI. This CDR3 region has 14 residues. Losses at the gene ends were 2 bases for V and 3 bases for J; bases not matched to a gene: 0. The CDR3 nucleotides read TGTGCCAGCTCACCAGACAGGGGTGGAAACACCATATATTTT. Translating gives CASSPDRGGNTIYF. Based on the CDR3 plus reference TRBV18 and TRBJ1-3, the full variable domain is NAGVMQNPRHLVRRRGQEARLRCSPMKGHSHVYWYRQLPEEGLKFMVYLQKENIIDESGMPKERFSAEFPKEGPSILRIQQVVRGDSAAYFCASSPDRGGNTIYFGEGSWLTVV.

In DNA, the CDR3 is TGTGCCAGCAGCTTAAGCCAGAACTATGGCTACACCTTC. This translates into CASSLSQNYGYTF. The chain joins TRBV5-4 to TRBJ1-2, with D unresolved. The CDR3 extends over 13 amino acids. Deletions cut 2 bases from V and 2 bases from J, with 7 bases between. Germline CDR1 SGHNT, CDR2 YYREEE (reference sequence).

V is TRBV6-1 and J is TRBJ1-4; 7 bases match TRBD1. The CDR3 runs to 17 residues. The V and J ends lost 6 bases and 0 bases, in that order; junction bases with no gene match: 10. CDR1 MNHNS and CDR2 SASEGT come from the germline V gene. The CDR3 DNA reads TGTGCCAGCAGGGACAGGAAAGCATCTGCAACTAATGAAAAACTGTTTTTT. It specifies CASRDRKASATNEKLFF.

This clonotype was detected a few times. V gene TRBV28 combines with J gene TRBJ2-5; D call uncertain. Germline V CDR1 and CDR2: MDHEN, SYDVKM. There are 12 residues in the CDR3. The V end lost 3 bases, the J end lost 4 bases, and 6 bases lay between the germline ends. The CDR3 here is CASSFLGETQYF. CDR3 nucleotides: TGTGCCAGCAGTTTTTTAGGAGAGACCCAGTACTTC.